This record covers a single TCR beta chain. This sample stems from a study of T cells in localized non-small cell lung cancer. Here immunoSEQ multiplex PCR was the method, and the copy in TCRdb shows in-frame clones only, minus some. The top ten clones hold under 8% of a sample with 35,000 to 45,000 clones, about 76% of them seen once. The CDR3 sequence is 11 residues long. V lost 5 bases and J 11 bases, leaving 12 bases between the germline ends. In germline, CDR1 is SGHVS, CDR2 FQNEAQ. This sequence joins TRBV7-8 and TRBJ1-1; no firm D call. The receptor was derived from a male donor aged 60 or older with stage II lung adenocarcinoma. Specimen: peripheral blood mononuclear cells, collected before any cancer treatment. Here the CDR3 reads CASSQDWRAFF. The DNA of the CDR3 is TGTGCCAGCAGCCAAGACTGGAGGGCTTTCTTT.